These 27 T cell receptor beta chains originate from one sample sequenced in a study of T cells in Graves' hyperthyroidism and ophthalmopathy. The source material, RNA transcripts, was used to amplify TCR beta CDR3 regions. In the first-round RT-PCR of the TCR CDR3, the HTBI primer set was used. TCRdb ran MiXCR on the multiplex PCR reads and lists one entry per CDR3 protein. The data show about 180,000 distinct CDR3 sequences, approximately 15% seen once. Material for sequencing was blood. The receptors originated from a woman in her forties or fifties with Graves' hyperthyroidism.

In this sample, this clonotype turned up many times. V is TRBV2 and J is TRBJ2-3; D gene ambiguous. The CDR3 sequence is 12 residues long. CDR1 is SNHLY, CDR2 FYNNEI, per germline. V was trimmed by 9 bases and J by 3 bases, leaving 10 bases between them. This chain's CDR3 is CASRELTDTQYF. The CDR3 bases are TGTGCCAGTCGTGAGCTAACAGATACGCAGTATTTT.

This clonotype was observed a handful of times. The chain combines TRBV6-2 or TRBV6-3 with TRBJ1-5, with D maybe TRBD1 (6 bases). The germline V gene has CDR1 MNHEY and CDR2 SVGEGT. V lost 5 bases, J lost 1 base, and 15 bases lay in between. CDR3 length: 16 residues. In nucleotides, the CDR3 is TGTGCCAGCAGTAGACAAACAGGGTACAGCAATCAGCCCCAGCATTTT. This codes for CASSRQTGYSNQPQHF.

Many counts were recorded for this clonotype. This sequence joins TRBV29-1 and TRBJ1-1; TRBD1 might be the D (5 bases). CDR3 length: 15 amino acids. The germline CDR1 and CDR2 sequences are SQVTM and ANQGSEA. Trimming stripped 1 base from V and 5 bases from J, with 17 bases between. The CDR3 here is CSVEGGKGSATEAFF. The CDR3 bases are TGCAGCGTTGAAGGGGGGAAGGGGTCAGCTACTGAAGCTTTCTTT.

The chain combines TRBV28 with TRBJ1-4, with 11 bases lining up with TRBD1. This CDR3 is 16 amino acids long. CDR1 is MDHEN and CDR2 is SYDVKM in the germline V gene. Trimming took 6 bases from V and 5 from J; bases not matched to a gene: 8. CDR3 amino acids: CASSPSGTGGNEKLFF. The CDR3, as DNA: TGTGCCAGCAGCCCTTCCGGGACAGGGGGGAATGAAAAACTGTTTTTT.

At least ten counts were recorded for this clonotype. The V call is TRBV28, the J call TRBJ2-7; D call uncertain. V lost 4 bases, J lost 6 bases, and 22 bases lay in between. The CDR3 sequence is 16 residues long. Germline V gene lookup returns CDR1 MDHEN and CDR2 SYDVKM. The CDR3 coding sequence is TGTGCCAGCAGTTCAATCCCCCCCCCCCAGAATGCCGAGCAGTACTTC. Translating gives CASSSIPPPQNAEQYF. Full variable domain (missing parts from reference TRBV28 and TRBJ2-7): DVKVTQSSRYLVKRTGEKVFLECVQDMDHENMFWYRQDPGLGLRLIYFSYDVKMKEKGDIPEGYSVSREKKERFSLILESASTNQTSMYLCASSSIPPPQNAEQYFGPGTRLTVT.

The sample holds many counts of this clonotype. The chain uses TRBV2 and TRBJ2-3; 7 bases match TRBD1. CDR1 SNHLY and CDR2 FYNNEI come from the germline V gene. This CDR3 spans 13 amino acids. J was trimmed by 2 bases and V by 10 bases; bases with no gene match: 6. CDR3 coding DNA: TGTGCCACCCCGGGACAGCTCACAGATACGCAGTATTTT. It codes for CATPGQLTDTQYF.

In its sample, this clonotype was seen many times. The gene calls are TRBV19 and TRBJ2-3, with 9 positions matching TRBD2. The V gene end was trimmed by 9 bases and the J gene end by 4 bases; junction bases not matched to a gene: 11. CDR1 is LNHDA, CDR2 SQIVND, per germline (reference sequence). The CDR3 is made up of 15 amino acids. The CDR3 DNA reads TGTGCCAGCGTCCCCACCGGGACTAGCCCAGATACGCAGTATTTT. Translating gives CASVPTGTSPDTQYF. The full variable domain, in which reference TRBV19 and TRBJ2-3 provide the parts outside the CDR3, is DGGITQSPKYLFRKEGQNVTLSCEQNLNHDAMYWYRQDPGQGLRLIYYSQIVNDFQKGDIAEGYSVSREKKESFPLTVTSAQKNPTAFYLCASVPTGTSPDTQYFGPGTRLTVL.

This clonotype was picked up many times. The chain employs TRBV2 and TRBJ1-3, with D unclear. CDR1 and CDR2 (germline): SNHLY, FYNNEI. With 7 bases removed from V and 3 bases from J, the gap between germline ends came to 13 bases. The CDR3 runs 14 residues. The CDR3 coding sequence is TGTGCCAGCATAGGGTCCCTAAGTGGAAACACCATATATTTT. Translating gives CASIGSLSGNTIYF.

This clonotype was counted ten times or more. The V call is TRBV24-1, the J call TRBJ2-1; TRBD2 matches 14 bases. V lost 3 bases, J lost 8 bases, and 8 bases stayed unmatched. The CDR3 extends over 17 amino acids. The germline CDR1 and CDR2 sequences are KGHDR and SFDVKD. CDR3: CATSDPGLAGGFDEQFF. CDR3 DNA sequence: TGTGCCACCAGTGATCCCGGACTAGCGGGGGGTTTCGATGAGCAGTTCTTC.

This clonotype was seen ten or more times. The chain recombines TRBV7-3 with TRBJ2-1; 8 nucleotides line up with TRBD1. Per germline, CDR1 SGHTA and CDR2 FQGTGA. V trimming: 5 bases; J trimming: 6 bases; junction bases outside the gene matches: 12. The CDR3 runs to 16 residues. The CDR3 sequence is CASSHRGGTGSNEQFF. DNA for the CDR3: TGTGCCAGCAGCCACAGAGGGGGGACAGGTAGCAATGAGCAGTTCTTC.

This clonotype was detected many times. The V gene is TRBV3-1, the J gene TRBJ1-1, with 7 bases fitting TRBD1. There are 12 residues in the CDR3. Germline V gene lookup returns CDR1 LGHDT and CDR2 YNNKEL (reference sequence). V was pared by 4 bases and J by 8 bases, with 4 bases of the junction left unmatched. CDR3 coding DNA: TGTGCCAGCAGCCTCCGACAGGGCGAAGCTTTCTTT. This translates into CASSLRQGEAFF.

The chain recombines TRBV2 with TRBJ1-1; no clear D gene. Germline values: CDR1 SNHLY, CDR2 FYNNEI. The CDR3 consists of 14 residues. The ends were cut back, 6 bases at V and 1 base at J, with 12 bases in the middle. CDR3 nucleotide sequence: TGTGCCAGCAGGAAGGACGGCCCGAACACTGAAGCTTTCTTT. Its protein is CASRKDGPNTEAFF.

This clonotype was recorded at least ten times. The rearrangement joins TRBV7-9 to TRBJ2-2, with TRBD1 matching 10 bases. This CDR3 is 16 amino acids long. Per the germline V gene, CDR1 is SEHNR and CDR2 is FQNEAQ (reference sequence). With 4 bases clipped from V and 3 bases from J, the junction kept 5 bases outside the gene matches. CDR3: CASSSRDRGDTGELFF. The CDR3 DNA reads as TGTGCCAGCAGCTCGAGGGACAGGGGCGACACCGGGGAGCTGTTTTTT.

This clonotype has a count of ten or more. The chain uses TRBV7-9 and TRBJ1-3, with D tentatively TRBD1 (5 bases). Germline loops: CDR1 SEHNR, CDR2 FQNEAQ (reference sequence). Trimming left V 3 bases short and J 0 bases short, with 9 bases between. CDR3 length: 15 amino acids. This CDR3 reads CASSFWTSSGNTIYF. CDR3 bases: TGTGCCAGCAGCTTTTGGACAAGCTCTGGAAACACCATATATTTT.

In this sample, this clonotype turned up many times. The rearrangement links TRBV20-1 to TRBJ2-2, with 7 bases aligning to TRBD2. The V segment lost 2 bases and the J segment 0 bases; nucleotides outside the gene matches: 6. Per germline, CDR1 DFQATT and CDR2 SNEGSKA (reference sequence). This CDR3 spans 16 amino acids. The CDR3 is CSARSGGGPNTGELFF. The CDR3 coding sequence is TGCAGTGCTAGATCGGGGGGTGGGCCGAACACCGGGGAGCTGTTTTTT.

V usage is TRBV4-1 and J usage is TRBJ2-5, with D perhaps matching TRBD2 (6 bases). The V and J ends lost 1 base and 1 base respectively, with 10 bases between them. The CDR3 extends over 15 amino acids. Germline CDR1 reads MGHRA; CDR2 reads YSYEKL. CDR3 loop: CASSQAGGTQETQYF. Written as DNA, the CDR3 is TGCGCCAGCAGCCAAGCCGGCGGGACCCAAGAGACCCAGTACTTC.

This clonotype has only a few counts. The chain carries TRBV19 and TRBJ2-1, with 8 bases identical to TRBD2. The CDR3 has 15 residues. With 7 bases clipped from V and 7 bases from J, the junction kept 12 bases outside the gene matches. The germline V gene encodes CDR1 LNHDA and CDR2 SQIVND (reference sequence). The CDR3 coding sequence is TGTGCCAGTACGCTAACGGGGGGGTCTGGGAATGAGCAGTTCTTC. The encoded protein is CASTLTGGSGNEQFF.

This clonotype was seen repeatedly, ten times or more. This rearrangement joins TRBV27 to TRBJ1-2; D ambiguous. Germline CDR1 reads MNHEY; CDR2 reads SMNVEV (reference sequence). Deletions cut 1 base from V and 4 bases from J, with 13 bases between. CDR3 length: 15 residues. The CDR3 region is CASSLYWGFGYGYTF. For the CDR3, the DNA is TGTGCCAGCAGTTTATATTGGGGTTTCGGCTATGGCTACACCTTC.

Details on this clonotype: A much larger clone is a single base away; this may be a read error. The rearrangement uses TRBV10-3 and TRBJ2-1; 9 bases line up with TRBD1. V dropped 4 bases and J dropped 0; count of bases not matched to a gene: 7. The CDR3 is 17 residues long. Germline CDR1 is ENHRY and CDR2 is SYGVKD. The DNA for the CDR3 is TGTGCCATCAGTGGGAGAGGGACAGGGTCCTCCTACAATGAGCAGTTCTTC. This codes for CAISGRGTGSSYNEQFF.

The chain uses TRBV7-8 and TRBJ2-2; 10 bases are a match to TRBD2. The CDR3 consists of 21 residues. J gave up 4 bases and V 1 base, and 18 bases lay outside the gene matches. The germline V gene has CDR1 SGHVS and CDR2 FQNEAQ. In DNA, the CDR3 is TGTGCCAGCAGCTTAGGGGGCCTACTAGCGGGGTACGCCCCCGGCACCGGGGAGCTGTTTTTT. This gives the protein CASSLGGLLAGYAPGTGELFF.

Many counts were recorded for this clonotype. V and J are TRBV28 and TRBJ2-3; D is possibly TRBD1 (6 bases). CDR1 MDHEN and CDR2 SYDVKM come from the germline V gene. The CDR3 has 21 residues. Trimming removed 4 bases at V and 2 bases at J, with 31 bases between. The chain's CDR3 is CASSSPSAGENPVSYTDTQYF. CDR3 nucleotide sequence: TGTGCCAGCAGTTCCCCCTCAGCAGGGGAAAACCCGGTGTCCTACACAGATACGCAGTATTTT.

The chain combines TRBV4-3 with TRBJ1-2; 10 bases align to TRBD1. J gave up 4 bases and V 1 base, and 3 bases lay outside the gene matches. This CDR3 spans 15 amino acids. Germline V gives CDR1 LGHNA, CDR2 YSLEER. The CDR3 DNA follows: TGCGCCAGCAGCCAAGTTGGGACAGGGGTCTATGGCTACACCTTC. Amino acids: CASSQVGTGVYGYTF.

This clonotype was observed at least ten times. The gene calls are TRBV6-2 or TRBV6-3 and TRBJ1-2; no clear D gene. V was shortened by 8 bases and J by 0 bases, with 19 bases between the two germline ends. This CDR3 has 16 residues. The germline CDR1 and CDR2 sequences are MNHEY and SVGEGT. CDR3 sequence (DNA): TGTGCCAGCCTTGAGCGAACGCAAATGGCTAACTATGGCTACACCTTC. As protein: CASLERTQMANYGYTF.

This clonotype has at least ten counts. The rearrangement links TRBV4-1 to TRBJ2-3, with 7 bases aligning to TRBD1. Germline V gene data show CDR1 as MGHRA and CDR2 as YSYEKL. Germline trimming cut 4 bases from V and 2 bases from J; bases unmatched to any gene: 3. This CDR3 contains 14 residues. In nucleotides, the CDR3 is TGCGCCAGCAGCCGAGGGGGCGACACAGATACGCAGTATTTT. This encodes CASSRGGDTDTQYF.

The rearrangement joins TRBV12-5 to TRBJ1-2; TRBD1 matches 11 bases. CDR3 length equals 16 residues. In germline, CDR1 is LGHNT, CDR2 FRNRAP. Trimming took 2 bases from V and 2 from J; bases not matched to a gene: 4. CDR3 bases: TGTGCTAGTGGTTTGAGGACAGGGGGCAGAAACTATGGCTACACCTTC. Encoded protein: CASGLRTGGRNYGYTF.

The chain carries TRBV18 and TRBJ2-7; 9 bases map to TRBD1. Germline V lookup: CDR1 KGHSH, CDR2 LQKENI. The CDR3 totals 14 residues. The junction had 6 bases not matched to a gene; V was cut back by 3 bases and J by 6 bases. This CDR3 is CASSPYTTGGEQYF. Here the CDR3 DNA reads TGTGCCAGCTCACCCTACACGACAGGGGGCGAGCAGTACTTC.

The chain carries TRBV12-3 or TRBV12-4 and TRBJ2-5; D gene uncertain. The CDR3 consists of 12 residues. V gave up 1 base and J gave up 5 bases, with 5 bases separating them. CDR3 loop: CASSLVWETQYF. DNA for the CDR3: TGTGCCAGCAGTTTAGTTTGGGAGACCCAGTACTTC.